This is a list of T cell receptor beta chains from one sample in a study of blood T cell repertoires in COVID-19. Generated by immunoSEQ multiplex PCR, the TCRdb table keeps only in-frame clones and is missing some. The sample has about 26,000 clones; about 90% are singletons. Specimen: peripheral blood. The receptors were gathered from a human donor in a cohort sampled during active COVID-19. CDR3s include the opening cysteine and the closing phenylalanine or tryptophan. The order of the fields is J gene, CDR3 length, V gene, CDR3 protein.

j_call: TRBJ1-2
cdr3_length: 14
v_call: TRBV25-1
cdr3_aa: CASSEGGTNYGYTF

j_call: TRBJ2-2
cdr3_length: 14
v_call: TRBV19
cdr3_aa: CASSEVGRAGELFF

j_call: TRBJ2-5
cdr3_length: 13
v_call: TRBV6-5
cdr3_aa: CASFIRRGETQYF

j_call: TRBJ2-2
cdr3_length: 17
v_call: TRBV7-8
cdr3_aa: CASSSQSQGRNTGELFF

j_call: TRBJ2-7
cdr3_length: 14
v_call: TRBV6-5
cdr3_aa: CASSSIDISYEQYF

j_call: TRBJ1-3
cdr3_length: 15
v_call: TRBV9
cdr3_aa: CASSVAGSSLNTIYF

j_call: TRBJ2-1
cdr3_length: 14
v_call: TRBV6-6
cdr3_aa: CASSSLTKHNEQFF

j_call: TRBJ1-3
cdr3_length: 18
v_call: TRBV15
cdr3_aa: CATSRGGTGASSGNTIYF

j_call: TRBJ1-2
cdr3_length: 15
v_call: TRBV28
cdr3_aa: CASSSPPGRGYGYTF

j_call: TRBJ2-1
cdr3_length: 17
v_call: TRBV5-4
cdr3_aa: CASSSASSGGGYNEQFF

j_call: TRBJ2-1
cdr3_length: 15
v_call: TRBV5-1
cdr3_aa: CASSRTSGAYNEQFF

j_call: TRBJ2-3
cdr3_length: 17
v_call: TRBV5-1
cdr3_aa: CASSLARIGMGTDTQYF

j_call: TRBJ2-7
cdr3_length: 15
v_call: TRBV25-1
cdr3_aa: CASSESGTSSYEQYF

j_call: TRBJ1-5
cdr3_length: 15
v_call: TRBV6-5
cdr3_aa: CASSLYRGGNQPQHF

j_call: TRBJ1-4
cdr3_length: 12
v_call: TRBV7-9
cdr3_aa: CASSFPEEKLFF

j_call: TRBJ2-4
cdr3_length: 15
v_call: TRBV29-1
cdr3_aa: CSVVPGQGIGNIQYF

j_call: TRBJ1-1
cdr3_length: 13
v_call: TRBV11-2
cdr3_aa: CASSTGQNTEAFF

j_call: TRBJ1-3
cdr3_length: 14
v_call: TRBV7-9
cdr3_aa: CASSSAGWGNTIYF

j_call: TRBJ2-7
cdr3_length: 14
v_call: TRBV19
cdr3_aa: CASSAGTGLYEQYF

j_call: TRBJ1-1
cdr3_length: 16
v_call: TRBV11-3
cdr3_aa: CASTKREGRENTEAFF

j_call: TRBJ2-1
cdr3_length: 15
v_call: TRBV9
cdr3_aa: CASSVGAGALNEQFF

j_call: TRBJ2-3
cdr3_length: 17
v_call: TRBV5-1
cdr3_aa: CASSLAQRGASTDTQYF

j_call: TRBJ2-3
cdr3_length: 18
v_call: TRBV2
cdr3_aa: CASSGFPGQSRGTDTQYF

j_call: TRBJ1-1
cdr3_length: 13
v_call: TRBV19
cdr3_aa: CASSLTGDTEAFF

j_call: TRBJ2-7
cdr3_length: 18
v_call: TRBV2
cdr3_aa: CASIPPQGGGDASYEQYF

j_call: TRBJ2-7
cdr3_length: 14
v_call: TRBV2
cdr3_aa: CASGRSGGAYEQYF

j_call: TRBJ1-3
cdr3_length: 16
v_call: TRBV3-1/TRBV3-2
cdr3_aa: CASSPGTGARGNTIYF

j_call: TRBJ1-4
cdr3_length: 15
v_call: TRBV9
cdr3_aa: CASSVELGGNEKLFF

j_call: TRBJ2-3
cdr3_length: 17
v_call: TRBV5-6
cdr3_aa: CASSLAIVGASTDTQYF

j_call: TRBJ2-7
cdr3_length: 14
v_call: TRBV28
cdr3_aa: CASSFGTGSYEQYF